Following are 14 T cell receptor beta chains from one sample sequenced in a study of T cell repertoires in MIS-A myocarditis. TCRdb's copy holds only in-frame clones and misses some; the assay was immunoSEQ multiplex PCR. The sample holds about 6,600 clones, about 78% seen once. The sequencing sample was made of right inferior lung lobe tissue obtained at autopsy. The receptors originated from a man between 18 and 35 years old with fulminant myocarditis from multisystem inflammatory syndrome in adults (MIS-A) after COVID-19.

The chain carries TRBV7-2 and TRBJ2-5; 8 bases are a match to TRBD1. Germline trimming cut 4 bases from V and 5 bases from J; bases unmatched to any gene: 9. The CDR3 length is 15 residues. Germline V lookup: CDR1 SGHTA, CDR2 FQGNSA. The CDR3 sequence is CASSSYHTGGETQYF. The CDR3 region has the DNA TGTGCCAGCAGCTCCTATCATACAGGGGGTGAGACCCAGTACTTC.

This chain connects TRBV9 to TRBJ1-1, with D uncertain. The CDR3 extends over 14 amino acids. With 0 bases removed from V and 0 bases from J, the gap between germline ends came to 6 bases. From germline, CDR1 is SGDLS and CDR2 YYNGEE. In nucleotides, the CDR3 is TGTGCCAGCAGCGTAGGCAGTATGAACACTGAAGCTTTCTTT. It encodes CASSVGSMNTEAFF.

This chain connects TRBV11-2 to TRBJ1-1, with D possibly being TRBD1 (6 bases). Germline V gives CDR1 SGHAT, CDR2 FQNNGV. V lost 5 bases and J 4 bases, leaving 17 bases between the germline ends. This CDR3 is 15 amino acids long. Here the CDR3 reads CASSQRQADGTEAFF. The CDR3 DNA sequence: TGTGCCAGCAGCCAAAGACAGGCCGACGGCACTGAAGCTTTCTTT.

This clone occurred a few times. V gene TRBV20-1 combines with J gene TRBJ2-5; D remains ambiguous. Germline assignment: CDR1 DFQATT and CDR2 SNEGSKA (reference sequence). This CDR3 has 11 residues. V was trimmed by 5 bases and J by 3 bases, leaving 7 bases between them. The DNA for the CDR3 is TGCAGTGCTGCCCTAAAAGAGACCCAGTACTTC. It encodes CSAALKETQYF.

The CDR3: CAWSTGQGVKPQHF. In DNA, the CDR3 is TGTGCCTGGAGTACTGGACAGGGGGTGAAGCCCCAGCATTTT. This chain connects TRBV30 to TRBJ1-5; 10 nucleotides match TRBD1. CDR1 GTSNPN and CDR2 SVGIG come from the germline V gene (reference sequence). This CDR3 has 14 amino acids. The V segment lost 2 bases and the J segment 8 bases; nucleotides outside the gene matches: 6.

The chain combines TRBV5-4 with TRBJ1-1; a possible D gene is TRBD1 (5 bases). Trimming left V 7 bases short and J 0 bases short, with 16 bases between. The CDR3 is 15 amino acids. Per germline, CDR1 SGHNT and CDR2 YYREEE (reference sequence). The CDR3 loop reads CASSPRGNLNTEAFF. CDR3 coding DNA: TGTGCCAGCTCCCCCCGGGGCAATTTGAACACTGAAGCTTTCTTT.

The chain combines TRBV18 with TRBJ1-1, with D possibly matching TRBD1 (6 bases). Germline CDR1 and CDR2: KGHSH and LQKENI. Trimming removed 4 bases at V and 7 bases at J, with 22 bases between. This CDR3 region has 16 residues. The CDR3 loop is CASSRTGTRGYNEAFF. The CDR3 region has the DNA TGTGCCAGCTCACGAACGGGCACCAGGGGATATAATGAAGCTTTCTTT.

The chain carries TRBV7-9 and TRBJ1-1; D gene unclear. The CDR3 sequence is 18 residues long. Between the trimmed V and J ends, which lost 1 base and 3 bases, there was a span of 21 bases. Germline V gene sequence: CDR1 SEHNR, CDR2 FQNEAQ (reference sequence). CDR3 sequence (DNA): TGTGCCAGCAGCTTAGTATCATTCGGTGGCTTGCTGGACACTGAAGCTTTCTTT. Translating it yields CASSLVSFGGLLDTEAFF.

This clone was observed a handful of times. V and J are TRBV6-5 and TRBJ1-4, with D unresolved. The CDR3 is 15 amino acids. V lost 6 bases and J 3 bases, leaving 14 bases between the germline ends. Germline CDR1 reads MNHEY; CDR2 reads SVGAGI. The CDR3 sequence is CASRGRELPNEKLFF. The CDR3 DNA sequence: TGTGCCAGCAGAGGACGGGAACTACCTAATGAAAAACTGTTTTTT.

The chain employs TRBV6-5 and TRBJ1-1; 9 bases align to TRBD1. Germline V CDR1 and CDR2: MNHEY, SVGAGI. The ends lost 4 bases at V and 6 bases at J; junction bases unmatched: 6. The CDR3 runs to 14 residues. The CDR3 here is CASSSVQGAAEAFF. DNA of the CDR3: TGTGCCAGCAGTTCCGTACAGGGGGCGGCTGAAGCTTTCTTT.

This chain joins TRBV24-1 and TRBJ2-3, with D perhaps TRBD1 (6 bases). V lost 7 bases to trimming and J lost 4 bases, with 11 bases between them. Germline V CDR1 and CDR2: KGHDR, SFDVKD. The CDR3 totals 13 residues. The CDR3 protein is CATRPDSSDTQYF. CDR3 coding DNA: TGTGCCACCAGGCCGGACAGTTCAGATACGCAGTATTTT.

V and J are TRBV6-4 and TRBJ2-1; no clear D gene. Germline CDR1 MRHNA, CDR2 SNTAGT. The CDR3 consists of 13 residues. Trimming left V 0 bases short and J 8 bases short, with 8 bases between. The CDR3 region is CASSDSDTHEQFF. The DNA for the CDR3 is TGTGCCAGCAGTGACTCTGACACCCATGAGCAGTTCTTC.

V is TRBV11-2 and J is TRBJ1-6; TRBD1 matches 8 bases. Losses at the gene ends were 5 bases for V and 0 bases for J; bases not matched to a gene: 3. The CDR3 has 16 amino acids. Per germline, CDR1 SGHAT and CDR2 FQNNGV. This chain's CDR3 is CASSTQGASYNSPLHF. CDR3 coding DNA: TGTGCCAGCAGCACCCAGGGGGCCTCCTATAATTCACCCCTCCACTTT.

The chain uses TRBV7-2 and TRBJ2-7, with D perhaps assigned TRBD1 or TRBD2 (6 bases each). V gave up 2 bases and J gave up 2 bases, with 16 bases separating them. This CDR3 has 16 residues. Germline CDR1 reads SGHTA; CDR2 reads FQGNSA. The CDR3 bases are TGTGCCAGCAGCTTAAGGGGGGCCCCAGGCGCCTACGAGCAGTACTTC. Its protein product is CASSLRGAPGAYEQYF.